Sequencing of this TCR beta chain was carried out in a study of early T cells in non-severe SARS-CoV-2 infection. In the study overall: The study sequenced bulk RNA from unsorted whole blood, with chains unpaired. Study-wide results and limits: The study's VDJdb matching favored anti-spike CD8 responses and missed private and CD4 specificities.

The CDR3 spans 12 residues. V was trimmed by 0 bases and J by 10 bases, leaving 10 bases between them. Germline V gene sequence: CDR1 SGHRS, CDR2 YFSETQ. Unique molecular identifiers tagged individual cDNA molecules. TCRdb processed the 5' RACE reads anew with MiXCR; each CDR3 protein has one entry. Of more than 50,000 distinct CDR3 sequences listed, 12% are singletons. This clonotype was observed at least ten times. The antigen is not known. The V call is TRBV5-1, the J call TRBJ1-2, with D possibly matching TRBD1 (5 bases). Sequencing was carried out using whole blood. The TCR originated in an adult who was a healthcare worker with PCR-confirmed SARS-CoV-2 infection or an uninfected control (not recorded which). CDR3 coding DNA: TGCGCCAGCAGCTTGGAGGGGAGTGTCTACACCTTC. Its protein is CASSLEGSVYTF.